The T cell receptor beta chain described here comes from a study of blood T cell repertoires in COVID-19. CDR1 is WSHSY, CDR2 SAAADI, per germline. The V end lost 4 bases, the J end lost 0 bases, and 18 bases lay between the germline ends. The length of the CDR3 is 17 residues. TCRdb's table, derived via immunoSEQ multiplex PCR, lists solely in-frame clones and lacks some. The data contain 110,000 to 150,000 clones, around 87% of them singletons. Sequenced: peripheral blood. This clonotype was obtained from a human donor in a cohort sampled during active COVID-19. The chain is built from TRBV10-2 and TRBJ1-1; D remains ambiguous. The CDR3 spells CASSVSPPGRMNTEAFF. Here the CDR3 DNA reads TGCGCCAGCAGTGTTTCGCCCCCAGGCCGAATGAACACTGAAGCTTTCTTT.